Presented here are 27 T cell receptor beta chains from one specimen sequenced in a study of TET2 disruption in CD19-targeted CAR T cells. As to treatment: autologous CTL019 cells: CD19 CAR with 4-1BB and CD3 zeta domains. Clones were read by immunoSEQ multiplex PCR, and TCRdb kept only the in-frame ones, dropping some. The sample has 25,000 to 30,000 clones, and its top ten clones hold 1.5% to 2%. No cognate antigen is known for these TCRs. This specimen consisted of CD8- CAR+ T cells sorted from cultured blood T cells, obtained for CD19 CAR T cell therapy. Subset indicated: CD8-negative CAR-positive T cells from the infusion product. These receptor sequences come from a man aged 65 to 85 with chronic lymphocytic leukemia.

CDR3 DNA, as far as it was read: TGTGCCAGTAGTATGTCCTCGGGGGGCTCCACTGAA. Its protein product is CASSMSSGGSTE. The entire CDR3 protein reads CASSMSSGGSTEAFF. The chain employs TRBV19 and TRBJ1-1; TRBD1 might be the D (6 bases). The CDR3 extends 3 residues past the end of the read, so its final part is completed from the germline J gene. Trimming removed 3 bases at V and 4 bases at J, with 15 bases between. From germline, CDR1 is LNHDA and CDR2 SQIVND (reference sequence). The length of the CDR3 is 15 residues.

Worth noting for this clone: The CDR3 end falls 3 residues outside the read, so it is completed with the germline J gene. The rearrangement links TRBV5-6 to TRBJ1-5, with D possibly matching TRBD1 (6 bases). The germline gives CDR1 SGHDT, CDR2 YYEEEE. The CDR3 extends over 15 amino acids. V was cut by 3 bases and J by 8 bases, with 18 bases left in between. The sequenced part of the CDR3 DNA is TGTGCCAGCAGCTGGTGGCAGGGGAAGGTTGAGCCC. Protein sequence: CASSWWQGKVEP. The whole CDR3 sequence is CASSWWQGKVEPQHF.

Concerning this clone itself: The read falls 3 residues short of the CDR3 end, and the missing part is taken from the germline J gene. The rearrangement links TRBV20-1 to TRBJ2-5, with TRBD2 matching over 11 bases. CDR3 size: 14 residues. V shed 3 bases, J shed 5 bases, and the junction held 5 bases outside the gene matches. CDR1 is DFQATT, CDR2 SNEGSKA, per germline (reference sequence). Here the CDR3 reads CSASVSGGAETQYF. CDR3 DNA, as far as it was read: TGCAGTGCTAGTGTTAGCGGGGGGGCGGAGACC.

Comment on this clone: The CDR3 is cut off 3 residues early in the read; its end comes from the germline J gene. The chain has TRBV20-1 and TRBJ2-5; D possibly corresponds to TRBD2 (5 bases). The germline V gene has CDR1 DFQATT and CDR2 SNEGSKA (reference sequence). This CDR3 comprises 13 residues. Trimming stripped 5 bases from V and 4 bases from J, with 14 bases between. CDR3 DNA, as far as it was read: TGCAGTGCTCCGGAACTAGGGAGAGAGACC. It encodes CSAPELGRET. The entire CDR3 protein is CSAPELGRETQYF.

CDR3 bases read: TGTGCCAGCAGCCCAGGGTCGACTAGCGGGGTCTAT. This encodes CASSPGSTSGVY. The entire CDR3 is CASSPGSTSGVYQYF. The chain uses TRBV7-2 and TRBJ2-4; TRBD2 aligns across 11 bases. The CDR3 extends 3 residues past the end of the read, so its final part is completed from the germline J gene. Germline V gene lookup returns CDR1 SGHTA and CDR2 FQGNSA. The CDR3 is made up of 15 amino acids. The variable domain in full, completed from reference TRBV7-2 and TRBJ2-4, reads GAGVSQSPSNKVTEKGKDVELRCDPISGHTALYWYRQSLGQGLEFLIYFQGNSAPDKSGLPSDRFSAERTGGSVSTLTIQRTQQEDSAVYLCASSPGSTSGVYQYFGAGTRLSVL.

A remark on this clone: The read falls 3 residues short of the CDR3 end, and the missing part is taken from the germline J gene. The V call is TRBV6-2 or TRBV6-3, the J call TRBJ2-7, with 10 bases aligning to TRBD1. This CDR3 has 14 amino acids. The junction had 10 bases not matched to a gene; V was cut back by 8 bases and J by 6 bases. Germline values: CDR1 MNHEY, CDR2 SVGEGT. Here the CDR3 reads CASLRTGGLLEQYF. The covered CDR3 bases are TGTGCCAGCCTCAGGACAGGGGGACTCCTCGAG.

Remarks on this clone: The read ends 3 residues before the CDR3 terminus; that terminus is restored from the germline J gene. The V call is TRBV12-3 or TRBV12-4, the J call TRBJ2-5; D might be TRBD1 (6 bases). The CDR3 consists of 14 residues. The V end lost 6 bases, the J end lost 1 base, and 12 bases lay between the germline ends. The sequenced part of the CDR3 DNA is TGTGCCAGCAGGGAGACAGGTTCCCAAGAGACC. It specifies CASRETGSQET. The full-length CDR3 reads as CASRETGSQETQYF.

As concerns this clone: The read is 3 residues too short to cover the CDR3 end, so that end is filled in from the germline J gene. The V and J genes are TRBV7-2 and TRBJ1-2; 7 bases agree with TRBD1. The CDR3 totals 15 residues. The germline V gene encodes CDR1 SGHTA and CDR2 FQGNSA. CDR3 DNA (partial): TGTGCCAGCAGTTCTCTCACAGGGGCGTCCTACGAC. Its protein is CASSSLTGASYD. The full CDR3 sequence reads CASSSLTGASYDYTF. The full variable domain, rest sourced from reference TRBV7-2 and TRBJ1-2, is GAGVSQSPSNKVTEKGKDVELRCDPISGHTALYWYRQSLGQGLEFLIYFQGNSAPDKSGLPSDRFSAERTGGSVSTLTIQRTQQEDSAVYLCASSSLTGASYDYTFGSGTRLTVV.

As for this clone: The read stops 3 residues short of the end of the CDR3; the missing end is completed from the germline J gene. The rearrangement joins TRBV6-1 to TRBJ1-2; perhaps TRBD1 as D (6 bases). This CDR3 is built from 15 residues. Per the germline V gene, CDR1 is MNHNS and CDR2 is SASEGT. The CDR3 protein is CASSGPAGGPYDYTF. The CDR3 bases that were read are TGTGCCAGCAGTGGTCCAGCGGGGGGGCCCTACGAC.

By frequency, this clone registers medium-sized. The sequenced fragment ends 3 residues before the CDR3 boundary, so the rest is inferred from the germline J gene. This chain connects TRBV7-3 to TRBJ2-1, with TRBD2 as a possible D gene (7 bases). The CDR3 extends over 15 amino acids. Trimming took off 2 bases at V and 4 bases at J, with 12 bases between the two ends. Looked up from germline, CDR1 is SGHTA and CDR2 is FQGTGA. The CDR3 DNA, read in part, is TGTGCCAGCAGCTTAGGCGGGGGACAATACAATGAG. This translates into CASSLGGGQYNE. The complete CDR3 protein is CASSLGGGQYNEQFF.

For this clone: The CDR3 goes on 3 residues after the read ends, and that part is filled in from the germline J gene. Within the sample, other DNA sequences also encode this same CDR3. The chain uses TRBV7-3 and TRBJ1-1, with D perhaps TRBD1 (6 bases). Germline lookup yields CDR1 SGHTA and CDR2 FQGTGA. The CDR3 sequence is 14 residues long. Trimming pared 8 bases from V and 2 bases from J, leaving 15 bases between. The CDR3 DNA, read in part, is TGTGCCAGCGCCCCCGGGACACTAAACACTGAA. Residues: CASAPGTLNTE. The full CDR3 protein reads CASAPGTLNTEAFF.

As concerns this clone: The read is 3 residues too short to cover the CDR3 end, so that end is filled in from the germline J gene. The V call is TRBV18, the J call TRBJ1-1; D gene unclear. The CDR3 contains 14 residues. CDR1 is KGHSH, CDR2 LQKENI, per germline. With 2 bases removed from V and 0 bases from J, the gap between germline ends came to 7 bases. The CDR3: CASSPGRLNTEAFF. The part of the CDR3 DNA that was read is TGTGCCAGCTCACCAGGCCGTTTGAACACTGAA.

Concerning this clone: The CDR3 end is not reached by the read, which stops 3 residues before it; the germline J gene fills it in. V is TRBV12-3 or TRBV12-4 and J is TRBJ1-1, with 7 positions matching TRBD1. The V segment lost 6 bases and the J segment 4 bases; nucleotides outside the gene matches: 11. CDR3 length: 15 residues. CDR3 DNA, as far as it was read: TGTGCCAGCAGATCTACAGGGGCGCGGGGCACTGAA. Translated, it gives CASRSTGARGTE. The whole CDR3 sequence is CASRSTGARGTEAFF.

With regard to this clone: Read coverage stops 3 residues before the CDR3 terminus; the germline J gene supplies the remainder. The chain employs TRBV5-4 and TRBJ2-3; TRBD2 matches at 7 bases. Germline values: CDR1 SGHNT, CDR2 YYREEE (reference sequence). The CDR3 sequence is 14 residues long. The CDR3 is CASSWSSAGETQYF. The sequenced part of the CDR3 DNA is TGTGCCAGCAGCTGGTCTAGCGCGGGAGAGACG.

As for this clone: The read ends 3 residues shy of where the CDR3 ends; the end is completed using the germline J gene. This chain uses TRBV6-4 with TRBJ2-1, with 8 nucleotides matching TRBD2. Per germline, CDR1 MRHNA and CDR2 SNTAGT. J lost 5 bases, V lost 5 bases, and 11 bases had no gene match. The CDR3 has 16 amino acids. The CDR3 loop is CASSREFRGGNNEQFF. Incomplete CDR3 DNA: TGTGCCAGCAGTCGGGAATTCCGCGGGGGGAACAATGAG.

With regard to this clone: The CDR3 end falls 3 residues outside the read, so it is completed with the germline J gene. The chain joins TRBV20-1 to TRBJ2-5; TRBD2 matches at 16 bases. After removal of 6 bases from V and 4 bases from J, the junction contained 11 bases not matched to a gene. There are 17 residues in the CDR3. Germline V lookup: CDR1 DFQATT, CDR2 SNEGSKA (reference sequence). CDR3: CSARGTSGGASGETQYF. The covered CDR3 bases are TGCAGTGCAAGGGGGACTAGCGGGGGGGCCTCGGGAGAGACC.

As for this clone: The read halts 3 residues ahead of the CDR3 end, with the missing end drawn from the germline J gene. The V gene is TRBV19, the J gene TRBJ2-4; 7 nucleotides align to TRBD2. Germline V CDR1 and CDR2: LNHDA, SQIVND (reference sequence). The CDR3 is made up of 15 amino acids. The covered CDR3 bases are TGTGCCAGTAGGCACTCCGGGGGAGGGAATCAGCCT. Residues: CASRHSGGGNQP. The full CDR3 is CASRHSGGGNQPQYF.

On this clone itself: The read ends 3 residues early relative to the CDR3; the germline J gene fills the gap. This rearrangement joins TRBV5-8 to TRBJ2-4; D unclear. Germline-derived CDR1 and CDR2 are SGHTS and YDEGEE. CDR3 length: 14 residues. The part of the CDR3 DNA that was read is TGTGCCAGCAGCCCCGAACCGAACTATCAGCCT. This codes for CASSPEPNYQP. Given in full, the CDR3 is CASSPEPNYQPQYF. Variable domain in full (rest from reference TRBV5-8 and TRBJ2-4): EAGVTQSPTHLIKTRGQQATLRCSPISGHTSVYWYQQALGLGLQFLLWYDEGEERNRGNFPPRFSGRQFPNYSSELNVNALELEDSALYLCASSPEPNYQPQYFGAGTRLSVL.

About this clone itself: The CDR3 goes on 3 residues after the read ends, and that part is filled in from the germline J gene. The chain has TRBV27 and TRBJ1-2, with TRBD1 identical over 10 bases. The germline gives CDR1 MNHEY, CDR2 SMNVEV (reference sequence). The CDR3 totals 15 residues. The V and J ends lost 6 bases and 6 bases, in that order; junction bases with no gene match: 10. The CDR3 loop is CASRSLGQGRDGYTF. The covered CDR3 bases are TGTGCCAGCAGATCACTGGGACAGGGGAGGGATGGC.

As concerns this clone: Read sequence stops 3 residues before the CDR3 end, and the germline J gene provides the missing end. V gene TRBV5-5 combines with J gene TRBJ1-2; D is uncertain. This CDR3 spans 14 amino acids. Germline-derived CDR1 and CDR2 are SGHKS and YYEKEE (reference sequence). This chain's CDR3 is CASSLGTSGYDYTF. CDR3 DNA, as far as it was read: TGTGCCAGCAGCTTGGGGACTAGCGGCTACGAC.

As concerns this clone: The read halts 3 residues ahead of the CDR3 end, with the missing end drawn from the germline J gene. This rearrangement joins TRBV7-8 to TRBJ2-7, with 8 bases lining up with TRBD1. Per germline, CDR1 SGHVS and CDR2 FQNEAQ. Unmatched junction bases numbered 4, after V lost 8 bases and J lost 4 bases. The CDR3 covers 12 residues. Here the CDR3 reads CASGQGAYEQYF. The covered CDR3 bases are TGTGCCAGCGGCCAGGGGGCATACGAG.

Details on this clone: The read ends 3 residues before the CDR3 terminus; that terminus is restored from the germline J gene. The rearrangement joins TRBV11-2 to TRBJ1-1; no definite D call. The germline V and J ends were trimmed by 1 base and 2 bases, with 8 bases remaining between them. The CDR3 length is 14 residues. Germline values: CDR1 SGHAT, CDR2 FQNNGV. The CDR3 DNA, read in part, is TGTGCCAGCAGCTTAGGCGCTAGCAACACTGAA. Its protein is CASSLGASNTE. The CDR3 in full is CASSLGASNTEAFF. Supplemented by reference TRBV11-2 and TRBJ1-1, the full variable domain reads EAGVAQSPRYKIIEKRQSVAFWCNPISGHATLYWYQQILGQGPKLLIQFQNNGVVDDSQLPKDRFSAERLKGVDSTLKIQPAKLEDSAVYLCASSLGASNTEAFFGQGTRLTVV.

CDR3 DNA (partial): TGTGCCAGCGGGACAGCTAACTATGGC. This gives the protein CASGTANYG. The CDR3 reads in full as CASGTANYGYTF. V gene TRBV3-1 (or the pseudogene TRBV3-2) combines with J gene TRBJ1-2; 7 nucleotides agree with TRBD1. The read ends 3 residues before the CDR3 terminus; that terminus is restored from the germline J gene. This CDR3 comprises 12 residues. The V gene end was trimmed by 8 bases and the J gene end by 0 bases; junction bases not matched to a gene: 0. Germline V gene lookup returns CDR1 LGHDT and CDR2 YNNKEL (reference sequence).

The DNA read from the CDR3 is TGTGCCAGCAGTGGGTTCGACACCTCCAATTCACCC. It translates to CASSGFDTSNSP. The CDR3 as a whole reads CASSGFDTSNSPLHF. The chain carries TRBV6-1 and TRBJ1-6; D call uncertain. The DNA ends 3 residues before the CDR3 does, and the rest of the CDR3 is filled in from the germline J gene. The length of the CDR3 is 15 residues. Germline V CDR1 and CDR2: MNHNS, SASEGT. Trimming took 4 bases from V and 7 from J, leaving 14 bases between them.

Note on this clone: The CDR3 goes on 3 residues after the read ends, and that part is filled in from the germline J gene. The rearrangement uses TRBV7-2 and TRBJ1-2; 7 nucleotides align to TRBD1. This CDR3 region has 15 residues. Germline CDR1 SGHTA, CDR2 FQGNSA. The sequenced CDR3 bases are TGTGCCAGCAGCAGGGGACAGTTAATCTCCTACGAC. Translation gives CASSRGQLISYD. The entire CDR3 reads CASSRGQLISYDYTF.

For this clone: The read falls 3 residues short of the CDR3 end, and the missing part is taken from the germline J gene. This sequence joins TRBV20-1 and TRBJ2-4; TRBD1 might be the D (7 bases). CDR3 length: 16 amino acids. Germline CDR1 DFQATT, CDR2 SNEGSKA (reference sequence). The CDR3 loop is CSARVNDREVGQPQYF. CDR3 DNA, as far as it was read: TGCAGTGCTAGAGTCAACGACAGGGAGGTAGGTCAGCCT.

Worth noting for this clone: The missing CDR3 end, 3 residues past where the read stops, is filled in from the germline J gene. The chain is built from TRBV12-3 or TRBV12-4 and TRBJ2-6; 10 bases agree with TRBD1. With V trimmed by 6 bases and J by 12 bases, 8 bases remained unmatched. The CDR3 spans 14 residues. CDR3 bases read: TGTGCCAGCAGCTGGACAGGGGGTTCCCCCGTC. Protein sequence: CASSWTGGSPV. The whole CDR3 protein reads CASSWTGGSPVLTF.